This T cell receptor beta chain derives from a study of cytotoxic CD8 clonotypes in ibrutinib-treated CLL (dated by TCRdb to the early 2020s). For the wider study: The cohort included roughly 15 treatment-naive and roughly ten relapsed/refractory patients; under 18 were IGHV unmutated. Cryopreserved peripheral blood mononuclear cells were obtained prior to treatment, at the time of response, and at either disease progression or sustained remission. On average, each sample yielded around 270,000 productive templates and tens of thousands of productive rearrangements. All remission and progressive disease samples were collected while patients were still receiving ibrutinib. Response samples were obtained after a median of around 11 months of treatment, with a range of about 6 to 40 months. Of the approximately 87 participants in the trial, 25 to 30 had longitudinal samples available. Partial responses were observed in 24 patients and complete responses in 2; after a median follow-up of around 68 months, remission was maintained in 15 or so patients and progression was observed in some 12.

Turning to this clone: Its recognized antigen is unknown. Base qualities are missing; no much larger clone stands one base away.

For TCR beta library preparation, about 2 micrograms of genomic DNA were extracted from the cryopreserved PBMCs. Longitudinal blood samples from CLL patients on ibrutinib monotherapy underwent high-throughput TCR beta sequencing. Patients were enrolled in a phase 2 open-label single-center ibrutinib monotherapy trial. Broad study findings and their caveats: Clonality rose at ibrutinib response, remained stable during sustained remission, and dropped back toward baseline at progression. Sampling times were not matched between patients in sustained remission and patients whose disease was progressing, and lymph node repertoires were not examined. At baseline, clonality was higher than in age-matched healthy donors and showed a strong correlation with circulating CD8+ T-cell counts. Public clonotypes were rare and either contracted or stayed stable during treatment, and the rise in clonality at ibrutinib response reflected the expansion of private clonotypes.

The goal of deep resolution MiSeq sequencing was a depth between 1 in 1 million and 1 in 200,000 T cells, and coverage averaged 10x per clonotype. The immunoSEQ hsTCRB Kit was used to generate TCR beta libraries. Turning to the authors' computational methods: Data were analyzed with ImmunoSEQ Data Assistant and ImmunoSEQ Analyzer, with V, D and J genes assigned per IMGT definitions. Clonality, which ranges from 0 to 1, was calculated by subtracting the normalized Shannon entropy of productive rearrangement frequencies from one. Only overrepresented clonotypes making up at least 0.05% of the repertoire of each patient were included in the public clonotype analysis. Fewer than 15 age-matched healthy donor repertoires from immuneACCESS served as clonality controls. Entries here come from immuneACCESS through TCRdb and include only in-frame sequences with V and J called. Some clones fail to appear in such tables; in the studies checked, an unresolved V gene covers under half of the shortfall, and the cause of the remainder is unknown. That table is the source of V, J and clone size, and D and trimming were worked out from the DNA. This sample lists roughly 330,000 clones; approximately 67% were detected once. The biggest ten clones account for around 6.3% of the sample.

Sequencing was performed on PBMCs, taken after 36 months of ibrutinib treatment. The clonotype was recovered from a human donor with chronic lymphocytic leukemia.

The nucleotides are TGTGCCAGCAGCTCCCGGGTGACTACTGGGCCTAGCTCCTACGAGCAGTACTTC. This translates into CASSSRVTTGPSSYEQYF. The rearranged segments are TRBV7-9 and TRBJ2-7; 5 matching bases give a weak D call of TRBD2. A distance of 22 bases separates the germline ends of V and J, which lose 4 bases and 0 bases respectively. Sequences SEHNR (CDR1) and FQNEAQ (CDR2) are obtained from the germline V gene (reference sequence). The CDR3 goes from the cysteine to the phenylalanine over 18 residues. This entry keeps only the CDR3 DNA: 54 bases, framed from base 1.